A single sample gave rise to the 11 T cell receptor beta chains below, sequenced in a study of graft-versus-host responses after intestinal transplantation (dated by TCRdb to about 2021). The receptor library was made with the immunoSEQ multiplex PCR assay. Here the immuneACCESS table is served through TCRdb, limited to in-frame sequences with V and J called. Missing clones are a known gap in these copies; in checked studies unresolved V genes cover under half, and the rest lacks a known reason. This sample comprises some 120,000 clones, around nine tenths of them detected only once. The top ten constitute about 0.2% of the sample. No antigens are known for them. In the paper's terms, the time point label means: cells obtained before transplantation from donor or recipient. The material sequenced was unstimulated CD4+ T cells sorted from spleen or lymph node cells, taken before transplant. The receptors shown here come from a human donor who was the organ donor for an intestinal transplant.

The chain combines TRBV4-2 with TRBJ2-3, with a tentative D call TRBD1 (6 bases). V was pared by 3 bases and J by 0 bases, with 19 bases between. The germline V gene encodes CDR1 LGHNA and CDR2 YNFKEQ. The CDR3 runs to 18 residues. The CDR3 bases are TGTGCCAGCAGCCAGAGGGGACAAGGTCCAGGGAGCACAGATACGCAGTATTTT. Its translation is CASSQRGQGPGSTDTQYF.

The chain employs TRBV7-9 and TRBJ2-2, with 9 bases matching TRBD2. The CDR3 contains 15 residues. After removal of 5 bases from V and 4 bases from J, the junction contained 5 bases not matched to a gene. Germline CDR1 reads SEHNR; CDR2 reads FQNEAQ (reference sequence). CDR3 in amino acids: CASSAGGRSTGELFF. In DNA form, the CDR3 reads TGTGCCAGCAGCGCGGGAGGGCGAAGCACCGGGGAGCTGTTTTTT.

The chain employs TRBV29-1 and TRBJ1-1, with D unclear. Germline V gives CDR1 SQVTM, CDR2 ANQGSEA. V lost 1 base and J 1 base, leaving 7 bases between the germline ends. This CDR3 has 13 residues. CDR3 nucleotide sequence: TGCAGCGTTGAAGGTGGGCAGAACACTGAAGCTTTCTTT. Its protein product is CSVEGGQNTEAFF.

The chain links TRBV5-1 to TRBJ2-1; 8 nucleotides match TRBD2. Germline CDR1 is SGHRS and CDR2 is YFSETQ. There are 14 residues in the CDR3. V trimming: 4 bases; J trimming: 6 bases; junction bases outside the gene matches: 6. CDR3 DNA: TGCGCCAGCAGCCCAAAAAGCGGGAGCAATGAGCAGTTCTTC. Amino acids: CASSPKSGSNEQFF. The complete variable domain, with remaining parts taken from reference TRBV5-1 and TRBJ2-1, reads KAGVTQTPRYLIKTRGQQVTLSCSPISGHRSVSWYQQTPGQGLQFLFEYFSETQRNKGNFPGRFSGRQFSNSRSEMNVSTLELGDSALYLCASSPKSGSNEQFFGPGTRLTVL.

This clone has just a few counts. The chain employs TRBV7-2 and TRBJ2-7; D might be TRBD1 (6 bases). The CDR3 runs to 13 residues. CDR1 is SGHTA and CDR2 is FQGNSA in the germline V gene. Trimming removed 5 bases at V and 4 bases at J, with 12 bases between. The CDR3 nucleotides read TGTGCCAGCAGCCTGGGACATCAATACGAGCAGTACTTC. This translates into CASSLGHQYEQYF.

The rearrangement links TRBV30 to TRBJ1-4; no clear D gene. V was shortened by 0 bases and J by 7 bases, with 12 bases between the two germline ends. CDR1 and CDR2 from the germline V gene are GTSNPN and SVGIG (reference sequence). CDR3 size: 14 residues. The CDR3: CAWSVGQSREKLFF. The CDR3 DNA reads TGTGCCTGGAGTGTAGGGCAGTCCCGTGAAAAACTGTTTTTT.

The CDR3 DNA reads as TGTGCCATCAGTGCGATAGACAATGAGCAGTTCTTC. Its translation: CAISAIDNEQFF. The chain couples TRBV10-3 to TRBJ2-1, with D unresolved. The CDR3 is 12 amino acids. The germline V gene has CDR1 ENHRY and CDR2 SYGVKD. The V gene lost 4 bases and the J gene lost 5 bases, with 6 bases spanning the gap.

This chain connects TRBV9 to TRBJ2-5, with D possibly matching TRBD2 (5 bases). Germline assignment: CDR1 SGDLS and CDR2 YYNGEE. The V end was cut by 0 bases, the J end by 2 bases, with 14 bases between. The CDR3 consists of 16 residues. The CDR3 region has the DNA TGTGCCAGCAGCGTAGGAATTCCGGGATCACAAGAGACCCAGTACTTC. Its translation is CASSVGIPGSQETQYF.

This chain uses TRBV9 with TRBJ2-3; no definite D call. This CDR3 is built from 14 residues. V lost 0 bases, J lost 9 bases, and 14 bases lay in between. The germline CDR1 and CDR2 sequences are SGDLS and YYNGEE. The CDR3 region has the DNA TGTGCCAGCAGCGTAGAGGGCCCGGGCAGGACGCAGTATTTT. Translated: CASSVEGPGRTQYF.

This clone was seen a single time. This rearrangement joins TRBV27 to TRBJ1-4; possibly TRBD1 for D (6 bases). The V and J ends lost 6 bases and 8 bases respectively, with 16 bases between them. Germline V gives CDR1 MNHEY, CDR2 SMNVEV (reference sequence). This CDR3 has 14 amino acids. CDR3 loop: CASSPTGKREKLFF. The CDR3 DNA reads TGTGCCAGCAGCCCGACAGGAAAAAGGGAAAAACTGTTTTTT.

V and J are TRBV19 and TRBJ2-3; 12 nucleotides match TRBD2. CDR1 and CDR2 from the germline V gene are LNHDA and SQIVND (reference sequence). V lost 1 base to trimming and J lost 4 bases; unmatched junction nucleotides: 12. The CDR3 is made up of 19 amino acids. The CDR3 sequence is CASSIGLAGAFIGPDTQYF. The CDR3 DNA is TGTGCCAGTAGTATAGGACTAGCGGGAGCTTTTATCGGTCCAGATACGCAGTATTTT.